Below, 28 T cell receptor beta chains from the same sample are listed, as sequenced in a study of breast tumors, draining lymph nodes, adjacent tissues. Samples came from axillary lymph nodes draining the breast cancer. TCRdb re-analysed the multiplex PCR reads in MiXCR, keeping a single row per CDR3 protein. The sample has around 130,000 distinct CDR3 sequences, about 20% seen once. The sample taken for sequencing was axillary lymph node tissue. The receptor set was obtained from a female donor with breast cancer. Some clones in this sample may be carry-over from other donors' samples.

This clonotype has at least ten counts. The chain links TRBV24-1 to TRBJ2-3; 9 bases are shared with TRBD2. The trim removed 4 bases at V and 2 bases at J, leaving 9 bases unmatched. CDR1 is KGHDR, CDR2 SFDVKD, per germline. CDR3 length: 17 residues. The CDR3 spells CATSDPRAGGHTDTQYF. The DNA of the CDR3 is TGTGCCACCAGTGACCCAAGGGCGGGAGGGCACACAGATACGCAGTATTTT.

This clonotype was counted ten times or more. This chain joins TRBV6-6 and TRBJ2-7; TRBD2 agrees at 7 bases. Germline V gene data show CDR1 as MNHNY and CDR2 as SVGAGI (reference sequence). The CDR3 is 13 amino acids. With V trimmed by 6 bases and J by 1 base, 3 bases remained unmatched. Here the CDR3 reads CASRIAGSYEQYF. The CDR3 DNA sequence: TGTGCCAGCAGAATAGCGGGTTCCTACGAGCAGTACTTC.

This clonotype was seen ten or more times. The chain links TRBV20-1 to TRBJ2-1; 10 bases are shared with TRBD2. CDR3 length: 16 amino acids. Germline CDR1 is DFQATT and CDR2 is SNEGSKA (reference sequence). The V segment lost 3 bases and the J segment 5 bases; nucleotides outside the gene matches: 10. The CDR3 sequence: CSARGTSARQNNEQFF. DNA of the CDR3: TGCAGTGCTAGGGGGACTAGCGCAAGACAGAACAATGAGCAGTTCTTC.

This clonotype was seen only a few times. The chain has TRBV5-1 and TRBJ1-5; possibly TRBD1 or TRBD2 for D (6 bases each). The DNA matches TRBJ2-3 better at its end, which makes the J call doubtful. The CDR3 consists of 19 residues. The V gene's germline CDR1 is SGHRS and CDR2 YFSETQ. CDR3 sequence: CASSLVPYTSGAADQPQYF. The CDR3 nucleotides read TGCGCCAGCAGCTTGGTTCCTTATACGTCGGGGGCCGCGGATCAGCCCCAGTATTTT.

This clonotype came up many times. The V call is TRBV11-1, the J call TRBJ2-5, with D possibly TRBD1 on 6 matching bases. This CDR3 has 15 residues. V lost 2 bases and J 2 bases, leaving 12 bases between the germline ends. Looked up from germline, CDR1 is SGHAT and CDR2 is FQDESV (reference sequence). In DNA, the CDR3 is TGTGCCAGCAGCTTAATTGAAACAGGGCAAGAGACCCAGTACTTC. It encodes CASSLIETGQETQYF.

This clonotype appeared many times. The J gene is TRBJ2-5, the V gene TRBV6-1; 10 nucleotides agree with TRBD1. There are 14 residues in the CDR3. Trimming cost V 6 bases and J 4 bases; bases outside gene matches: 5. The germline CDR1 and CDR2 sequences are MNHNS and SASEGT. CDR3 sequence reads: CASRGQGSRETQYF. CDR3 in DNA: TGTGCCAGCAGGGGACAGGGGTCTAGAGAGACCCAGTACTTC.

Worth noting for this clonotype: The missing conserved phenylalanine or tryptophan at the end of this CDR3 makes a read error likely. The chain has TRBV11-2 and TRBJ1-2; TRBD1 matches 10 bases. V shed 3 bases and J 8 bases; nucleotides not matched to a gene: 3. Germline loops: CDR1 SGHAT, CDR2 FQNNGV. This CDR3 spans 13 amino acids. CDR3 amino acids: CASSLDRGYGYTL. The CDR3 DNA reads TGTGCCAGCAGCTTGGACAGGGGGTACGGCTACACCCTC.

About this clonotype itself: Possible read error: a much larger clone is one base away. The CDR3 ends on some other residue instead of the conserved phenylalanine or tryptophan, so this is likely a read error. V gene TRBV7-9 combines with J gene TRBJ1-3; D is unclear. CDR3 length: 13 amino acids. Per germline, CDR1 SEHNR and CDR2 FQNEAQ (reference sequence). The V end lost 1 base, the J end lost 4 bases, and 5 bases lay between the germline ends. CDR3 amino acids: CASSLGKGNTIYL. DNA of the CDR3: TGTGCCAGCAGCTTAGGGAAGGGAAACACCATATATCTT.

In the case of this clonotype: Just one base apart from a much larger clone, this may be a read error. This chain uses TRBV5-1 with TRBJ2-7, with a weak D call TRBD1 (7 bases). CDR3 length: 15 amino acids. The germline CDR1 and CDR2 sequences are SGHRS and YFSETQ. CDR3 residues: CASSAGGQLSHEQYF. In DNA, the CDR3 is TGCGCCAGCAGCGCCGGGGGACAGCTCTCCCACGAGCAGTACTTC. The variable domain in full, completed from reference TRBV5-1 and TRBJ2-7, reads KAGVTQTPRYLIKTRGQQVTLSCSPISGHRSVSWYQQTPGQGLQFLFEYFSETQRNKGNFPGRFSGRQFSNSRSEMNVSTLELGDSALYLCASSAGGQLSHEQYFGPGTRLTVT.

About this clonotype itself: Just one base apart from a much larger clone, this may be a read error. The gene calls are TRBV5-1 and TRBJ1-4, with D hard to call. Per the germline V gene, CDR1 is SGHRS and CDR2 is YFSETQ. The CDR3 spans 12 residues. The V and J ends lost 2 bases and 7 bases respectively, with 6 bases between them. CDR3 in DNA: TGCGCCAGCAGCTTTAACGGTGAAAAACTGTTTTTT. Amino acid sequence: CASSFNGEKLFF.

This clonotype has at least ten counts. V gene TRBV7-8 combines with J gene TRBJ2-3; 11 nucleotides match TRBD2. Germline V gene sequence: CDR1 SGHVS, CDR2 FQNEAQ. The V and J ends lost 4 bases and 2 bases, in that order; junction bases with no gene match: 8. The CDR3 extends over 17 amino acids. CDR3: CASSSSGTSGYTDTQYF. The CDR3 DNA sequence: TGTGCCAGCAGCTCCTCCGGGACTAGCGGCTACACAGATACGCAGTATTTT. The whole variable domain, remainder taken from reference TRBV7-8 and TRBJ2-3, is GAGVSQSPRYKVAKRGQDVALRCDPISGHVSLFWYQQALGQGPEFLTYFQNEAQLDKSGLPSDRFFAERPEGSVSTLKIQRTQQEDSAVYLCASSSSGTSGYTDTQYFGPGTRLTVL.

This clonotype appeared many times. The V gene is TRBV5-1, the J gene TRBJ2-1; unclear D gene. V dropped 0 bases and J dropped 7 bases, with 8 bases sitting between them. The CDR3 runs to 13 residues. Germline lookup yields CDR1 SGHRS and CDR2 YFSETQ. The CDR3 nucleotides read TGCGCCAGCAGCTTGGGGCAGGATAATGAGCAGTTCTTC. Translation: CASSLGQDNEQFF.

This clonotype was recorded many times. J is TRBJ2-1 and V is TRBV5-8; no definite D call. CDR1 is SGHTS and CDR2 is YDEGEE in the germline V gene. This CDR3 region has 13 residues. The V end lost 0 bases, the J end lost 7 bases, and 8 bases lay between the germline ends. The CDR3 DNA reads as TGTGCCAGCAGCTTGGTCGTTGCTAATGAGCAGTTCTTC. This codes for CASSLVVANEQFF.

A note on this clonotype: Possible read error: a much larger clone is one base away. The chain uses TRBV2 and TRBJ2-7, with 7 bases matching TRBD2. This CDR3 is built from 15 residues. Trimming at V came to 8 bases and at J to 0 bases, leaving 10 bases not matched to a gene. From germline, CDR1 is SNHLY and CDR2 FYNNEI. CDR3 protein: CASDELREPSYEQYF. CDR3 in DNA: TGTGCCAGCGACGAACTGCGGGAGCCCTCCTACGAGCAGTACTTC.

This chain connects TRBV30 to TRBJ2-7; TRBD2 aligns across 13 bases. The CDR3 has 18 residues. The junction had 13 bases not matched to a gene; V was cut back by 3 bases and J by 2 bases. The V gene's germline CDR1 is GTSNPN and CDR2 SVGIG (reference sequence). The CDR3 is CAWRGTSGNSINPYEQYF. The CDR3 DNA follows: TGTGCCTGGAGGGGGACTAGCGGGAACAGCATAAACCCCTACGAGCAGTACTTC.

This clonotype was detected a few times. A much larger clone sits a single nucleotide away, making a read error possible. V usage is TRBV25-1 and J usage is TRBJ1-4; D unresolved. Germline V gene lookup returns CDR1 MGHDK and CDR2 SYGVNS. The CDR3 has 14 residues. In DNA, the CDR3 is TGTGCCAGCAGTGAGGGAGCCTCTAATGAAAAACCGTTTTTT. Translated: CASSEGASNEKPFF.

This chain links TRBV28 with TRBJ2-5, with TRBD2 matching over 9 bases. With V trimmed by 2 bases and J by 2 bases, 3 bases remained unmatched. The CDR3 is 15 residues long. Germline V gene data show CDR1 as MDHEN and CDR2 as SYDVKM. As DNA, the CDR3 is TGTGCCAGCAGTTTAGCGGGAGGGCTACAAGAGACCCAGTACTTC. Translated, it gives CASSLAGGLQETQYF.

This clonotype has a count of ten or more. V is TRBV9 and J is TRBJ2-3, with D possibly called TRBD1 or TRBD2 (6 bases each). The CDR3 has 15 amino acids. Germline CDR1 and CDR2: SGDLS and YYNGEE. V lost 4 bases, J lost 0 bases, and 12 bases lay in between. The CDR3 bases are TGTGCCAGCAGCAGGGGGAGCGGGAGCACAGATACGCAGTATTTT. Translation gives CASSRGSGSTDTQYF.

As for this clonotype: This clone may be a read error of a much larger clone one base away. The chain has TRBV7-6 and TRBJ2-1; D may be TRBD2 (6 bases). Germline V gene lookup returns CDR1 SGHVS and CDR2 FNYEAQ. This CDR3 spans 14 amino acids. CDR3 nucleotide sequence: TGTGCCAGCATCTTAGCGGTCAGGTTCAATGAGCAGTTCTTC. Amino acids: CASILAVRFNEQFF.

The chain combines TRBV28 with TRBJ1-5, with TRBD1 matching over 7 bases. The germline gives CDR1 MDHEN, CDR2 SYDVKM. This CDR3 is 14 amino acids long. V shed 6 bases and J 2 bases; nucleotides not matched to a gene: 4. CDR3: CASRTGVGNQPQHF. CDR3 in DNA: TGTGCCAGCAGAACAGGGGTGGGCAATCAGCCCCAGCATTTT.

This clonotype was counted many times. The genes are TRBV5-4 and TRBJ2-5; perhaps D is TRBD1 or TRBD2 (5 bases each). Germline loops: CDR1 SGHNT, CDR2 YYREEE (reference sequence). The CDR3 extends over 14 amino acids. Trimming took off 8 bases at V and 2 bases at J, with 16 bases between the two ends. CDR3 nucleotides: TGTGCCAGTCAAAAGCCGGGACCTCAAGAGACCCAGTACTTC. Translating gives CASQKPGPQETQYF.

Concerning this clonotype itself: Possible read error: a much larger clone is one base away. The chain's CDR3 is CASSLERRANYGYTF. CDR3 in DNA: TGTGCCAGCAGCTTAGAAAGGAGGGCTAACTATGGCTACACCTTC. The V gene is TRBV11-2, the J gene TRBJ1-2; D call uncertain. Trimming took off 0 bases at V and 0 bases at J, with 8 bases between the two ends. This CDR3 is built from 15 residues. Germline V lookup: CDR1 SGHAT, CDR2 FQNNGV.

This clonotype was picked up many times. The chain employs TRBV12-3 or TRBV12-4 and TRBJ2-7, with 11 bases lining up with TRBD2. Trimming at V came to 5 bases and at J to 3 bases, leaving 3 bases not matched to a gene. This CDR3 region has 14 residues. CDR3 loop: CASSILAGGYEQYF. As DNA, the CDR3 is TGTGCCAGCAGTATCCTAGCGGGAGGCTACGAGCAGTACTTC.

To note about this clonotype: This may come from a read error, since a much larger clone is one base off. Given the absence of the conserved phenylalanine or tryptophan at the CDR3 end, a read error is likely. The chain employs TRBV4-2 and TRBJ2-7, with 9 nucleotides matching TRBD2. CDR3 length: 15 residues. V was clipped by 1 base and J by 2 bases; unmatched bases: 3. Per the germline V gene, CDR1 is LGHNA and CDR2 is YNFKEQ. The CDR3 here is CASSQVGGGAYEQYL. CDR3 coding DNA: TGTGCCAGCAGCCAAGTGGGCGGGGGGGCCTACGAGCAGTACCTC.

Comments on this clonotype: It may be a read error: a sequence one base away is much more abundant. V usage is TRBV9 and J usage is TRBJ2-2; D perhaps matches TRBD2 (6 bases). The CDR3 runs to 16 residues. In germline, CDR1 is SGDLS, CDR2 YYNGEE. The CDR3 region has the DNA TGTGCCGGCAGCGTCCGCCCCTCGGGGGTCACCGGGGAGCTGTTTTTT. Amino acid sequence: CAGSVRPSGVTGELFF. Based on the CDR3 plus reference TRBV9 and TRBJ2-2, the full variable domain is DSGVTQTPKHLITATGQRVTLRCSPRSGDLSVYWYQQSLDQGLQFLIQYYNGEERAKGNILERFSAQQFPDLHSELNLSSLELGDSALYFCAGSVRPSGVTGELFFGEGSRLTVL.

The rearrangement links TRBV28 to TRBJ2-1; 7 nucleotides match TRBD2. Trimming took 6 bases from V and 6 from J; bases not matched to a gene: 8. The CDR3 runs 14 residues. Per germline, CDR1 MDHEN and CDR2 SYDVKM. The CDR3 loop reads CASSPPSGSNEQFF. CDR3 coding DNA: TGTGCCAGCAGCCCGCCTAGCGGCTCCAATGAGCAGTTCTTC.

This clonotype occurred a few times. Possible read error: a much larger clone is one base away. As DNA, the CDR3 is TGTGCCAGCAGTTCAGGATTGCAGGCGGGGGTTTACGAGCAGTACTTC. This codes for CASSSGLQAGVYEQYF. The V gene is TRBV2, the J gene TRBJ2-7; TRBD2 aligns across 7 bases. The CDR3 extends over 16 amino acids. The germline gives CDR1 SNHLY, CDR2 FYNNEI. V shed 5 bases, J shed 4 bases, and the junction held 14 bases outside the gene matches.

Comments on this clonotype: Being one base from a much bigger clone, this may be a read error. No conserved phenylalanine or tryptophan ends this CDR3, so it is likely a read error. V is TRBV6-6 and J is TRBJ1-2; D not certain. This CDR3 comprises 15 residues. V lost 4 bases to trimming and J lost 3 bases, with 15 bases between them. CDR1 and CDR2 from the germline V gene are MNHNY and SVGAGI (reference sequence). The DNA of the CDR3 is TGTGCCAGCAGTTCCGGTGATCCTGGGTACTATGGCTACACCTCC. Amino acid sequence: CASSSGDPGYYGYTS.